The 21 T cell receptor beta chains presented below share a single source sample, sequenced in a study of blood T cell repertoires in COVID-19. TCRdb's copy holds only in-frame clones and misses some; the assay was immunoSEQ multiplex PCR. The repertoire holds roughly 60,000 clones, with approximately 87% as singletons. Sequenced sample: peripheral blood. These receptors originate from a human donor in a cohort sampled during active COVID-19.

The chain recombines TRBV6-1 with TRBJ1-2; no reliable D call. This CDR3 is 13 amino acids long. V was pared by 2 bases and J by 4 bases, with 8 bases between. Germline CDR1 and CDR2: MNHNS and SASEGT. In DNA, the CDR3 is TGTGCCAGCAGTGAAAGCGTCAGCTATGGCTACACCTTC. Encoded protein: CASSESVSYGYTF.

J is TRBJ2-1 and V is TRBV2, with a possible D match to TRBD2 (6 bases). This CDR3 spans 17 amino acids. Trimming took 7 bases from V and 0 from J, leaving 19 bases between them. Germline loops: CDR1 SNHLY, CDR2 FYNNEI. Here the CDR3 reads CASTLKGGGISYNEQFF. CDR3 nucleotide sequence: TGTGCCAGCACCTTGAAGGGTGGAGGGATCTCCTACAATGAGCAGTTCTTC.

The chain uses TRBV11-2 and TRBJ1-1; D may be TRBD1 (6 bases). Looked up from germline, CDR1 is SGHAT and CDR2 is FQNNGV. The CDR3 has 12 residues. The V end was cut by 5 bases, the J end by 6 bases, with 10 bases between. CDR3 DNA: TGTGCCAGCAGCGAGGGGGGGTCTGAAGCTTTCTTT. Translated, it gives CASSEGGSEAFF. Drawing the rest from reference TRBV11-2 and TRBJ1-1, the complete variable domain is EAGVAQSPRYKIIEKRQSVAFWCNPISGHATLYWYQQILGQGPKLLIQFQNNGVVDDSQLPKDRFSAERLKGVDSTLKIQPAKLEDSAVYLCASSEGGSEAFFGQGTRLTVV.

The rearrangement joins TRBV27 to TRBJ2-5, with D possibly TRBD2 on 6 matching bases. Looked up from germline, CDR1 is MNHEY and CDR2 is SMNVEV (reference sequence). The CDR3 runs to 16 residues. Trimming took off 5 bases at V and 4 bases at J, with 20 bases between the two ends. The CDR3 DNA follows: TGTGCCAGCAGTCCCCTGAGGAGTAGCGGAGTAGAGACCCAGTACTTC. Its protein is CASSPLRSSGVETQYF.

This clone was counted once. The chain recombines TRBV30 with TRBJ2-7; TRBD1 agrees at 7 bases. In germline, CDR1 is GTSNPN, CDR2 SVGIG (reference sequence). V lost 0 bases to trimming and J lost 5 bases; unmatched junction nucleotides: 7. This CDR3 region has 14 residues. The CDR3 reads CAWSVQGQGDEQYF. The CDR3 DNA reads TGTGCCTGGAGTGTACAGGGGCAGGGTGACGAGCAGTACTTC.

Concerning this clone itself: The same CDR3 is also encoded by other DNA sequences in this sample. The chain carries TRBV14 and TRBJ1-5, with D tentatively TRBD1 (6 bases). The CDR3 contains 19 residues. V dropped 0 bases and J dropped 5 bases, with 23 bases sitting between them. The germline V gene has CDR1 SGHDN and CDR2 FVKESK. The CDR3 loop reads CASSQDRGAGGEKDQPQHF. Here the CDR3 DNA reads TGTGCCAGCAGCCAAGATAGGGGGGCGGGGGGCGAAAAGGATCAGCCCCAGCATTTT.

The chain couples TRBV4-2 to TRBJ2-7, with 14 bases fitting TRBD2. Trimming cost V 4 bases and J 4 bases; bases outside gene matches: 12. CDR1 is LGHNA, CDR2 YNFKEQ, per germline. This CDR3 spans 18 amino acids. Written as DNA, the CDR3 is TGTGCCAGCAGCCTGGAGGCGGGGGGACTAGCGGGGGATTACGAGCAGTACTTC. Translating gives CASSLEAGGLAGDYEQYF.

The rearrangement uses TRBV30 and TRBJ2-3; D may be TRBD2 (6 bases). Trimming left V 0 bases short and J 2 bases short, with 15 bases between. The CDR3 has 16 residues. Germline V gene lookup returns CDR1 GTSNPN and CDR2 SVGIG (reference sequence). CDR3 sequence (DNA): TGTGCCTGGAGTGTAGGGTTGGGGGGTTACACAGATACGCAGTATTTT. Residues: CAWSVGLGGYTDTQYF.

CDR3 sequence (DNA): TGTGCCAGCAGCCCGAAGACTAGCGGGGTGCTAGCCAAAAACATTCAGTACTTC. This encodes CASSPKTSGVLAKNIQYF. The V call is TRBV3-1 (or the pseudogene TRBV3-2), the J call TRBJ2-4; 11 bases agree with TRBD2. Per the germline V gene, CDR1 is LGHDT and CDR2 is YNNKEL (reference sequence). CDR3 length equals 18 residues. V was pared by 4 bases and J by 0 bases, with 8 bases of the junction left unmatched.

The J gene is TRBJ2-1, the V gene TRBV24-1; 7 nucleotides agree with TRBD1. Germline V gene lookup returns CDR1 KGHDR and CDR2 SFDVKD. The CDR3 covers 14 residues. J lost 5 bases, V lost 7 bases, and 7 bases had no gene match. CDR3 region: CATRGLGQNNEQFF. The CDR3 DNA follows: TGTGCCACCAGGGGCCTGGGACAGAACAATGAGCAGTTCTTC.

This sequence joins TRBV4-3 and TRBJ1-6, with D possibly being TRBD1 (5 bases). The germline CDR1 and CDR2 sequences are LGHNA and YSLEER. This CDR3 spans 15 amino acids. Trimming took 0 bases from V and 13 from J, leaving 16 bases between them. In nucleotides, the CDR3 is TGCGCCAGCAGCCAAGATGGGGGGACTTCTGATCCCCTCCACTTT. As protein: CASSQDGGTSDPLHF.

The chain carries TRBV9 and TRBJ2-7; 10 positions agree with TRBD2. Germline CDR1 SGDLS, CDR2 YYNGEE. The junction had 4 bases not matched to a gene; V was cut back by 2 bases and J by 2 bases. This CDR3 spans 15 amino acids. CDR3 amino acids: CASSVASGRTYEQYF. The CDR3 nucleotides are TGTGCCAGCAGCGTGGCTAGCGGGAGAACCTACGAGCAGTACTTC.

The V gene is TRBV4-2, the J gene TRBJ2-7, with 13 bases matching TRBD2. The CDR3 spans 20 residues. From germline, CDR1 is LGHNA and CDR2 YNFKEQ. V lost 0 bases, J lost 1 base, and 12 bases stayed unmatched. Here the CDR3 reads CASSQESATSGRSWSYEQYF. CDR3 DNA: TGTGCCAGCAGCCAAGAATCCGCGACTAGCGGGAGGTCGTGGTCCTACGAGCAGTACTTC.

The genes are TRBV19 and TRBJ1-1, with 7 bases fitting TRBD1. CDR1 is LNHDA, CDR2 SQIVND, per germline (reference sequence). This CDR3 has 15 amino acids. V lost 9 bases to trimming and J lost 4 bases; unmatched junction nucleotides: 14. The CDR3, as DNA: TGTGCCAGCTCGCCTTCCGCAGGGGGATTCACTGAAGCTTTCTTT. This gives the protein CASSPSAGGFTEAFF.

CDR3: CAISRQGLTKEQYF. For the CDR3, the DNA is TGTGCCATCAGTAGACAGGGTTTAACCAAGGAGCAGTACTTC. J is TRBJ2-7 and V is TRBV10-3, with 7 bases fitting TRBD1. The length of the CDR3 is 14 residues. The J segment lost 7 bases and the V segment lost 5 bases, leaving 11 bases of the junction unmatched. Germline loops: CDR1 ENHRY, CDR2 SYGVKD.

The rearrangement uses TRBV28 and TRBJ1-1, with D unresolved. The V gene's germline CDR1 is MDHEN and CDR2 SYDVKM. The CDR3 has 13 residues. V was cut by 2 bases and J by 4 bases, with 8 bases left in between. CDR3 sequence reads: CASSLRRGTEAFF. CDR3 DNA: TGTGCCAGCAGTTTAAGGAGAGGCACTGAAGCTTTCTTT.

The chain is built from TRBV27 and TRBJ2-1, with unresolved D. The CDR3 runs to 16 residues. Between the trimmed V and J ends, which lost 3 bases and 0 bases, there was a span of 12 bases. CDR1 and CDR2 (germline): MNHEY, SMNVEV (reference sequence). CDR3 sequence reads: CASSLARVSSYNEQFF. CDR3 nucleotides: TGTGCCAGCAGTTTGGCACGGGTTAGCTCCTACAATGAGCAGTTCTTC.

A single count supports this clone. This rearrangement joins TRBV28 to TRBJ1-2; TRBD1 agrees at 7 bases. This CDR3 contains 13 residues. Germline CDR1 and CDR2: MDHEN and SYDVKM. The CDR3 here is CKSSGTANYGYTF. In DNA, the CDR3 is TGTAAGAGTTCCGGGACAGCTAACTATGGCTACACCTTC.

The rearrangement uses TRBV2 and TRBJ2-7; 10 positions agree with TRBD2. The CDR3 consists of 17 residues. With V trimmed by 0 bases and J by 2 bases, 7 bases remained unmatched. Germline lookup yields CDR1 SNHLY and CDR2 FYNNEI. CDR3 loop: CASSEASLAGDPYEQYF. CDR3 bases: TGTGCCAGCAGTGAAGCTTCCCTAGCGGGGGACCCCTACGAGCAGTACTTC.

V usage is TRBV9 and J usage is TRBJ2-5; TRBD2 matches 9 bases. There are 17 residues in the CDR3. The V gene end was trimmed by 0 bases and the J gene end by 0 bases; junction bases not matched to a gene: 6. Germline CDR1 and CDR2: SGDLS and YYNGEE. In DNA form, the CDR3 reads TGTGCCAGCAGCGTAGACCCTAGCGGGACATACCAAGAGACCCAGTACTTC. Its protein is CASSVDPSGTYQETQYF.

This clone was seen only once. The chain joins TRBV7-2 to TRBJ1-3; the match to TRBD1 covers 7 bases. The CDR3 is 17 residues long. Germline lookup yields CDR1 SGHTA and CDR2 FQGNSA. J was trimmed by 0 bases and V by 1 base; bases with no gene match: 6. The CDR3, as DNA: TGTGCCAGCAGCTTAGGACAGGGTTCAAGCTCTGGAAACACCATATATTTT. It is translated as CASSLGQGSSSGNTIYF.